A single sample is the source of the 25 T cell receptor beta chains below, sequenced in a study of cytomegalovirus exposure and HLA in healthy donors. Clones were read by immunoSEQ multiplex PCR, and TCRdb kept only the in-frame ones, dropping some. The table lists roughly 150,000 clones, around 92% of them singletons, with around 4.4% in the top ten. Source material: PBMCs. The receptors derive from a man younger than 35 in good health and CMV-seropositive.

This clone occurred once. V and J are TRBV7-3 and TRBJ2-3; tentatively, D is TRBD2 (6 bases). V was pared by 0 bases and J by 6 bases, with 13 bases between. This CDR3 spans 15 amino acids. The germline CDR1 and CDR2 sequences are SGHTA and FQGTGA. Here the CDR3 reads CASSLTRDPSDTQYF. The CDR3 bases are TGTGCCAGCAGCTTAACGCGGGATCCAAGTGATACGCAGTATTTT.

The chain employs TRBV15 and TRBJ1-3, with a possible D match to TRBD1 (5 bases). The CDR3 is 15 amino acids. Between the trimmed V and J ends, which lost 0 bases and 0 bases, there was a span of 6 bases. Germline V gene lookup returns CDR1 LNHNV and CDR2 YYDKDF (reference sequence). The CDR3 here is CATSRDQGSGNTIYF. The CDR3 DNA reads TGTGCCACCAGCAGAGATCAGGGCTCTGGAAACACCATATATTTT.

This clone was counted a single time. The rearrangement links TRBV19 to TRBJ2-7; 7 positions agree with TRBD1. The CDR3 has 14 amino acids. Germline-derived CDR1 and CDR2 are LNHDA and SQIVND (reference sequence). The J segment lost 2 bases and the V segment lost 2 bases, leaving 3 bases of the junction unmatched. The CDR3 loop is CASSIYRGAYEQYF. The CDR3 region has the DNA TGTGCCAGTAGTATATACAGGGGTGCCTACGAGCAGTACTTC.

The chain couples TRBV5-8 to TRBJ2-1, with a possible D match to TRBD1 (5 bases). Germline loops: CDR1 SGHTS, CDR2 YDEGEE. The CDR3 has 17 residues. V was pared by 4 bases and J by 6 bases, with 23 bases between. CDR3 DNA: TGTGCCAGCAGCCCCCTCGCTTCAGGACAAACTTCCAATGAGCAGTTCTTC. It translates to CASSPLASGQTSNEQFF. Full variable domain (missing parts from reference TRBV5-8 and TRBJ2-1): EAGVTQSPTHLIKTRGQQATLRCSPISGHTSVYWYQQALGLGLQFLLWYDEGEERNRGNFPPRFSGRQFPNYSSELNVNALELEDSALYLCASSPLASGQTSNEQFFGPGTRLTVL.

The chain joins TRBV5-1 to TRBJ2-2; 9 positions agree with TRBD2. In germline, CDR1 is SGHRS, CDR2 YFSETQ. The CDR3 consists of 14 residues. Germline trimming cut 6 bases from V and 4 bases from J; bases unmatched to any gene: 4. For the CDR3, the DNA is TGCGCCAGCATGGTACTAGCGGGCACCGGGGAGCTGTTTTTT. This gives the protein CASMVLAGTGELFF.

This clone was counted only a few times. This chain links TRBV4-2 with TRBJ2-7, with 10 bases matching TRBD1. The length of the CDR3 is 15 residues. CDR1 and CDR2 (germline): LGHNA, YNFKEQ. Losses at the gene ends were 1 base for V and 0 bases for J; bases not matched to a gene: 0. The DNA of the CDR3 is TGTGCCAGCAGCCAAGGGACAGGGGGCTCCTACGAGCAGTACTTC. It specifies CASSQGTGGSYEQYF.

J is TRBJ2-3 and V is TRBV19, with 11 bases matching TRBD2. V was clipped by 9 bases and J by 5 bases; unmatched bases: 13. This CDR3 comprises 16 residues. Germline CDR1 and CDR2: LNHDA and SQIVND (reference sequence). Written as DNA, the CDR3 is TGTGCCAGCACGGGGATAGCGGGAGGGCCTGGAGATACGCAGTATTTT. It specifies CASTGIAGGPGDTQYF.

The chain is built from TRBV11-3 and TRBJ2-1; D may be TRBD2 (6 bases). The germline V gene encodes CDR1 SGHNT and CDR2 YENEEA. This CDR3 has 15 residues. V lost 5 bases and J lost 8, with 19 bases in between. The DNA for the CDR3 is TGTGCCAGCAGCGTTATCATCAAAGGGGAGGATGAGCAGTTCTTC. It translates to CASSVIIKGEDEQFF.

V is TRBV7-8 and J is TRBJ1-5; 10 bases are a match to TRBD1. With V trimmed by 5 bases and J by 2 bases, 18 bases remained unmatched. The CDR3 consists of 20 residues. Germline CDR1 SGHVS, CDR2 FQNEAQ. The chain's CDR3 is CASSPSLWTGGDKGNQPQHF. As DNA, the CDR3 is TGTGCCAGCAGCCCTAGCCTGTGGACAGGGGGAGATAAGGGCAATCAGCCCCAGCATTTT.

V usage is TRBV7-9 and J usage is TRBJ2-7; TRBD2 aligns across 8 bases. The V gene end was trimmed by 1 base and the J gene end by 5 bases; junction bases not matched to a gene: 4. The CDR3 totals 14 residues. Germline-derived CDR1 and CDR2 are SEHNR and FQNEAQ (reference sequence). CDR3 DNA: TGTGCCAGCAGCTTAGAGGCGGGAGGTCACGAGCAGTACTTC. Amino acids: CASSLEAGGHEQYF.

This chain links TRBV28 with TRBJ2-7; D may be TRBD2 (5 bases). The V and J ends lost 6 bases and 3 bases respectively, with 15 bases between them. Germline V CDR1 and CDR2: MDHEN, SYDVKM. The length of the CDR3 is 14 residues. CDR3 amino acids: CASRRENWYYEQYF. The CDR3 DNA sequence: TGTGCCAGCAGAAGGGAGAATTGGTACTACGAGCAGTACTTC.

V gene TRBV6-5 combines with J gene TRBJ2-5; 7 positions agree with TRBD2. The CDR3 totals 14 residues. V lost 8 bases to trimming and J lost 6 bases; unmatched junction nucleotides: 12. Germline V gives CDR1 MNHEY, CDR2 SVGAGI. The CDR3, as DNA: TGTGCCAGCGCCTCGGGCGGGACTACCCAGACCCAGTACTTC. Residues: CASASGGTTQTQYF.

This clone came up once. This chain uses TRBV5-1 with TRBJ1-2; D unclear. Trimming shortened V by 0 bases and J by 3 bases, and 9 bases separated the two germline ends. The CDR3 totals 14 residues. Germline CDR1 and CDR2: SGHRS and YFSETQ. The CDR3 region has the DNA TGCGCCAGCAGCTTGGATAGAACTCACTATGGCTACACCTTC. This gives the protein CASSLDRTHYGYTF.

CDR3 amino acids: CASSETGGTTDTQYF. For the CDR3, the DNA is TGTGCCAGCAGTGAAACAGGGGGTACCACAGATACGCAGTATTTT. The J gene is TRBJ2-3, the V gene TRBV28; 8 bases fit TRBD1. The CDR3 length is 15 residues. Trimming took 5 bases from V and 2 from J; bases not matched to a gene: 6. Germline assignment: CDR1 MDHEN and CDR2 SYDVKM.

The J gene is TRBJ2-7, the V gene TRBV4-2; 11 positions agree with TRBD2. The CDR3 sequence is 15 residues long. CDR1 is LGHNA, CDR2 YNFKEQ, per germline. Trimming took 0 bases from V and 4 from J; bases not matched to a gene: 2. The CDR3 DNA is TGTGCCAGCAGCCAAGAGGGGACTAGCGGTTACGAGCAGTACTTC. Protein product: CASSQEGTSGYEQYF.

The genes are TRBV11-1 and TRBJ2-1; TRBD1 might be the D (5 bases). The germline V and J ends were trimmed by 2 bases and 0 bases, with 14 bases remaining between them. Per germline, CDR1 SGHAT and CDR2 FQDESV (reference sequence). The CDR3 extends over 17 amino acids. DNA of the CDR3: TGTGCCAGCAGCTTACGAAATACAGGATTCTCCTACAATGAGCAGTTCTTC. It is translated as CASSLRNTGFSYNEQFF.

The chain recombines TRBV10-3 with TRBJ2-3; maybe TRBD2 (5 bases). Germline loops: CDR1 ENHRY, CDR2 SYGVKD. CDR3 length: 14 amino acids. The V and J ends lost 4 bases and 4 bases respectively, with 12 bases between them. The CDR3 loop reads CAISASGLPDTQYF. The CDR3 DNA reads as TGTGCCATCAGTGCGAGCGGTTTACCAGATACGCAGTATTTT.

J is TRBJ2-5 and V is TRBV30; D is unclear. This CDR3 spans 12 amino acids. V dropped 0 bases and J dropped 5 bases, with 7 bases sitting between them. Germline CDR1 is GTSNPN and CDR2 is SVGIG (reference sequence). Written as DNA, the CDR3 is TGTGCCTGGAGTGTCATCAGGGAGACCCAGTACTTC. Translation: CAWSVIRETQYF. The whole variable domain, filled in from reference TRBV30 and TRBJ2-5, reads SQTIHQWPATLVQPVGSPLSLECTVEGTSNPNLYWYRQAAGRGLQLLFYSVGIGQISSEVPQNLSASRPQDRQFILSSKKLLLSDSGFYLCAWSVIRETQYFGPGTRLLVL.

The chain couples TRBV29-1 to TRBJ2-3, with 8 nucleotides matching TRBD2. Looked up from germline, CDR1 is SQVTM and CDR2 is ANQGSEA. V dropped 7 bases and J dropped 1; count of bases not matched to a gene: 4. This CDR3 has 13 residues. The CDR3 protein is CSAPGGGTDTQYF. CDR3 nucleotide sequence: TGCAGCGCCCCGGGAGGGGGCACAGATACGCAGTATTTT.

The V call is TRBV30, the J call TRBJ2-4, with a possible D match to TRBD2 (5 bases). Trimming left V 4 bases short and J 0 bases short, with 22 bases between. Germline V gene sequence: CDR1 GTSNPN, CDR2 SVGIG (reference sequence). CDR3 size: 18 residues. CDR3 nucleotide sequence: TGTGCCTGGAACGGGGTCAATAGGGAGAGACTAGCCAAAAACATTCAGTACTTC. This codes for CAWNGVNRERLAKNIQYF. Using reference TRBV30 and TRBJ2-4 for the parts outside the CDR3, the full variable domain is SQTIHQWPATLVQPVGSPLSLECTVEGTSNPNLYWYRQAAGRGLQLLFYSVGIGQISSEVPQNLSASRPQDRQFILSSKKLLLSDSGFYLCAWNGVNRERLAKNIQYFGAGTRLSVL.

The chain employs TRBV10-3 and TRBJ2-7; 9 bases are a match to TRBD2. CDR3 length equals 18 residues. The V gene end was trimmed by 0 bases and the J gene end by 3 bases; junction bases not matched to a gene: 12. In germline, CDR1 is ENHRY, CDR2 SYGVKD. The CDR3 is CAISESDFGGRENYEQYF. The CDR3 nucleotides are TGTGCCATCAGTGAGTCGGATTTCGGCGGGAGGGAAAACTACGAGCAGTACTTC.

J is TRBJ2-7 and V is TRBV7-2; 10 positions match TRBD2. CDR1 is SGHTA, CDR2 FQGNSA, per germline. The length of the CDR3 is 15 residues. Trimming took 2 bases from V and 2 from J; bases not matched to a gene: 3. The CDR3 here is CASSLLAGGAYEQYF. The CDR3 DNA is TGTGCCAGCAGCTTATTAGCGGGAGGCGCCTACGAGCAGTACTTC. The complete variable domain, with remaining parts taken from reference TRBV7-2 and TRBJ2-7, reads GAGVSQSPSNKVTEKGKDVELRCDPISGHTALYWYRQSLGQGLEFLIYFQGNSAPDKSGLPSDRFSAERTGGSVSTLTIQRTQQEDSAVYLCASSLLAGGAYEQYFGPGTRLTVT.

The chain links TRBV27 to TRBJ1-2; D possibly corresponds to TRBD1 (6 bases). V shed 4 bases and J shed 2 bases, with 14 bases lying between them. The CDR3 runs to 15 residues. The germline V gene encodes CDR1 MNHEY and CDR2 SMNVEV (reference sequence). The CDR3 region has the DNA TGTGCCAGCAGTTCGAAGACAGGAGTCAACTATGGCTACACCTTC. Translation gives CASSSKTGVNYGYTF.

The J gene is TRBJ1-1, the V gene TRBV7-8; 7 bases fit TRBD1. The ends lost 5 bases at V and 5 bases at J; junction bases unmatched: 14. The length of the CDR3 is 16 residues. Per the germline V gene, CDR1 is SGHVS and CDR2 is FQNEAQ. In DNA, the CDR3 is TGTGCCAGCAGCCCGAGAAGACAGGGTCCGGGGACTGAAGCTTTCTTT. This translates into CASSPRRQGPGTEAFF. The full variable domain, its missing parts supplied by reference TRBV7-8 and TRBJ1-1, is GAGVSQSPRYKVAKRGQDVALRCDPISGHVSLFWYQQALGQGPEFLTYFQNEAQLDKSGLPSDRFFAERPEGSVSTLKIQRTQQEDSAVYLCASSPRRQGPGTEAFFGQGTRLTVV.

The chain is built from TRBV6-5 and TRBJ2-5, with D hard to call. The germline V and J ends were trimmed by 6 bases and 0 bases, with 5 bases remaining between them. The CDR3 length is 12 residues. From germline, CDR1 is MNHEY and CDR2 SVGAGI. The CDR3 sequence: CASSPYQETQYF. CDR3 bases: TGTGCCAGCAGCCCGTACCAAGAGACCCAGTACTTC.